These 4 T cell receptor beta chains share one sample of origin, sequenced in a study of early T cells in non-severe SARS-CoV-2 infection. TCRdb reprocessed the 5' RACE reads via MiXCR and lists one record per CDR3 protein. Of about 92,000 distinct CDR3 sequences detected, 11% to 15% appear once; the ten largest clones hold roughly 6.5%. The specimen sequenced was whole blood. The receptors here all came from an adult who was a healthcare worker with PCR-confirmed SARS-CoV-2 infection or an uninfected control (not recorded which).

This clonotype turned up a few times. The chain joins TRBV2 to TRBJ1-5, with TRBD1 matching 11 bases. V was pared by 6 bases and J by 7 bases, with 5 bases of the junction left unmatched. The CDR3 is 14 amino acids. CDR1 and CDR2 from the germline V gene are SNHLY and FYNNEI. CDR3 protein: CASRGQGAVQPQHF. The CDR3 DNA reads TGTGCCAGCAGAGGACAGGGGGCTGTGCAGCCCCAGCATTTT.

The J gene is TRBJ2-6, the V gene TRBV29-1; D is perhaps TRBD1 (6 bases). The ends were cut back, 4 bases at V and 4 bases at J, with 8 bases in the middle. Germline CDR1 and CDR2: SQVTM and ANQGSEA. The CDR3 runs 13 residues. CDR3 loop: CSVGTAGANVLTF. In DNA, the CDR3 is TGCAGCGTTGGGACAGCGGGGGCCAACGTCCTGACTTTC. The full variable domain, rest sourced from reference TRBV29-1 and TRBJ2-6, is SAVISQKPSRDICQRGTSLTIQCQVDSQVTMMFWYRQQPGQSLTLIATANQGSEATYESGFVIDKFPISRPNLTFSTLTVSNMSPEDSSIYLCSVGTAGANVLTFGAGSRLTVL.

This clonotype has a handful of counts. This chain joins TRBV6-5 and TRBJ2-2, with D perhaps matching TRBD2 (5 bases). Germline V lookup: CDR1 MNHEY, CDR2 SVGAGI. The CDR3 sequence is 16 residues long. With 6 bases removed from V and 0 bases from J, the gap between germline ends came to 14 bases. CDR3 sequence reads: CASRHRAGSNTGELFF. CDR3 nucleotides: TGTGCCAGCAGACACCGGGCGGGTTCGAACACCGGGGAGCTGTTTTTT.

The chain has TRBV12-3 or TRBV12-4 and TRBJ2-6, with TRBD2 as a possible D gene (5 bases). This CDR3 has 14 amino acids. Trimming pared 6 bases from V and 2 bases from J, leaving 8 bases between. The CDR3 DNA sequence: TGTGCCAGCAGCCGGGGAACTGGGGCCAACGTCCTGACTTTC. Protein: CASSRGTGANVLTF.